The TCR beta chain under discussion was sequenced for a study of T cell changes during pregnancy in multiple sclerosis. The CDR3 is 14 amino acids. The ends were cut back, 5 bases at V and 6 bases at J, with 17 bases in the middle. Germline values: CDR1 MDHEN, CDR2 SYDVKM. Sequenced by immunoSEQ multiplex PCR; TCRdb stores in-frame clones only, minus some. Of over 50,000 clones in the sample, 85% to 95% are singletons; the top ten hold approximately 0.25%. The chain recombines TRBV28 with TRBJ2-7; tentatively, D is TRBD1 (6 bases). The TCR originated in a female donor with multiple sclerosis, enrolled in a pregnancy study. Sequenced here: CD4+ T cells from peripheral blood mononuclear cells, sampled in the third trimester of pregnancy. The CDR3 DNA sequence: TGTGCCAGCAGTCGACTACAGGGAAACAGCGAGCAGTACTTC. It encodes CASSRLQGNSEQYF.